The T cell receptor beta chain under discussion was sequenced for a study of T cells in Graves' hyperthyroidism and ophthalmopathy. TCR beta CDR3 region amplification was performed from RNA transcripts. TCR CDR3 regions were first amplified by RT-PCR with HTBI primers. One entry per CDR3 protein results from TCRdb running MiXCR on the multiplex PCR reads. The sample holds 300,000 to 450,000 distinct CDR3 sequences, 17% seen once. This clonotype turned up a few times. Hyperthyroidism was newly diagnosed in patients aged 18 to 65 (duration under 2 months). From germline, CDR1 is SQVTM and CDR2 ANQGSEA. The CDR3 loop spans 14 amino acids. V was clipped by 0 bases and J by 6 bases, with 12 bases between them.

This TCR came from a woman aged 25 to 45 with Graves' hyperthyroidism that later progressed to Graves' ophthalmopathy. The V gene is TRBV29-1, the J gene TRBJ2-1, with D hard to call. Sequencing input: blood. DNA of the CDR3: TGCAGCGTTGAAGATCTTGGGTGGGTCAATGAGCAGTTCTTC. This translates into CSVEDLGWVNEQFF.